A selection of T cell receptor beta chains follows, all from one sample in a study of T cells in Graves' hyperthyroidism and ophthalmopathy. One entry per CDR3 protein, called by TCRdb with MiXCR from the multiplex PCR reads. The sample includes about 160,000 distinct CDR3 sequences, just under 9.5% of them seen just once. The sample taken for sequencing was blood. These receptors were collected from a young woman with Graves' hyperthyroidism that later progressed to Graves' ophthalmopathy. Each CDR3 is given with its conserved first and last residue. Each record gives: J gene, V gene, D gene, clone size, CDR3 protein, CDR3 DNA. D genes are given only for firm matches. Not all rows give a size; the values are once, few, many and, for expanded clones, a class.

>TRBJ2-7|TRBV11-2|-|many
CASSLSVDAAYEQYF
TGTGCCAGCAGCCTCTCCGTTGATGCAGCCTACGAGCAGTACTTC
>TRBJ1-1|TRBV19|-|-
CASSMRREVNTEAFF
TGTGCCAGTAGTATGAGAAGGGAGGTGAACACTGAAGCTTTCTTT
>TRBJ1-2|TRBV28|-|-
CTSSTGRFGYTF
TGTACCAGCAGTACGGGGAGGTTCGGCTACACCTTC
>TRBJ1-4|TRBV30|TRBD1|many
CASTGTGVEKLFF
TGTGCCTCGACCGGGACAGGGGTTGAAAAACTGTTTTTT
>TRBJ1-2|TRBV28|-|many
CASSRGRSNYGYTF
TGTGCCAGCAGTCGGGGGCGCAGTAACTATGGCTACACCTTC
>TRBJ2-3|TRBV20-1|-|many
CSARWSGTDTQYF
TGCAGTGCTAGATGGTCGGGCACAGATACGCAGTATTTT
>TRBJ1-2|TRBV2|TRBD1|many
CASRGQGVGYTF
TGTGCCAGCAGGGGACAGGGAGTTGGCTACACCTTC
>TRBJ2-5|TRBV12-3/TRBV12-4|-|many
CASSLEGGETQYF
TGTGCCAGCAGTTTGGAGGGGGGAGAGACCCAGTACTTC
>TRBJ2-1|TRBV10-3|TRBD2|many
CAISEMTSDEQFF
TGTGCCATCAGTGAGATGACTAGCGATGAGCAGTTCTTC
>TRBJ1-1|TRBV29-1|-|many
CSVVLGVGYTEAFF
TGCAGCGTTGTTTTAGGGGTTGGATACACTGAAGCTTTCTTT
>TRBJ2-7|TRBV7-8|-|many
CASSLFSAGALSYEQYF
TGTGCCAGCAGCTTATTCAGCGCGGGGGCACTCTCCTACGAGCAGTACTTC
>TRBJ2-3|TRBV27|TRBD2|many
CASSPGTSGATDTQYF
TGTGCCAGCAGTCCAGGGACTAGCGGGGCCACAGATACGCAGTATTTT
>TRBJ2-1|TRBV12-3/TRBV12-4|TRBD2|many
CASRGTSGAPSNEQFF
TGTGCCAGCAGGGGGACTAGCGGGGCCCCCAGCAATGAGCAGTTCTTC
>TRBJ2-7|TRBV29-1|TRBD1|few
CSVRTGGSREQYF
TGCAGCGTGCGGACAGGGGGCTCTCGGGAGCAGTACTTC
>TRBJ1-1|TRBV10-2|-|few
CASSEGRTFF
TGCGCCAGCAGTGAAGGCCGGACTTTCTTT
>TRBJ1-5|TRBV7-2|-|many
CASSLDRGRNQPQHF
TGTGCCAGCAGCTTAGATAGGGGACGGAATCAGCCCCAGCATTTT
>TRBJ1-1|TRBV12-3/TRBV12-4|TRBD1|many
CASSLIRGRAFF
TGTGCCAGCAGTTTGATCAGGGGGCGGGCTTTCTTT
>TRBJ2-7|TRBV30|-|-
CAWSVDSFYEQYF
TGTGCCTGGAGTGTAGATAGCTTCTACGAGCAGTACTTC
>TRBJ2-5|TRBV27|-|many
CASSLKRASREETQYF
TGTGCCAGCAGTCTGAAACGGGCCTCTAGGGAGGAGACCCAGTACTTC
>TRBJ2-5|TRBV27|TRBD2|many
CASKKHRGDVETQYF
TGTGCCAGCAAAAAACACCGGGGGGACGTGGAGACCCAGTACTTC
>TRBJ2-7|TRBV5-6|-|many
CASSSPETYEQYF
TGTGCCAGCAGCTCCCCGGAAACCTACGAGCAGTACTTC
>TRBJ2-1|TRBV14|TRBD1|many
CASSHWTGANNEQFF
TGTGCCAGCAGCCACTGGACAGGGGCTAACAATGAGCAGTTCTTC
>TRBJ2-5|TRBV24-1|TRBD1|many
CATSDRQGYRETQYF
TGTGCCACCAGTGACAGACAGGGGTATCGAGAGACCCAGTACTTC
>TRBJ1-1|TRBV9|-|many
CASSVEGRLSKMTEAFF
TGTGCCAGCAGCGTAGAGGGACGCCTCTCTAAAATGACTGAAGCTTTCTTT
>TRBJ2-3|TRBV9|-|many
CASSHQDTQYF
TGTGCCAGCAGTCACCAAGATACGCAGTATTTT
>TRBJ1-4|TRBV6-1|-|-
CASVRATNEKLFF
TGTGCCAGCGTAAGGGCAACTAATGAAAAACTGTTTTTT
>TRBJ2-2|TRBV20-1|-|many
CSARDRTNTGELFF
TGCAGTGCTAGGGACAGAACGAACACCGGGGAGCTGTTTTTT
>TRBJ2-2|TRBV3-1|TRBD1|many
CASSPDRGNTGELFF
TGTGCCAGCAGCCCAGACAGGGGGAACACCGGGGAGCTGTTTTTT
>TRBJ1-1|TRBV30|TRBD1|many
CAWSRVTGGTEAFF
TGTGCCTGGAGTAGGGTGACAGGGGGAACTGAAGCTTTCTTT
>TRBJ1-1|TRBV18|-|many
CASSPQAPPNTEAFF
TGTGCCAGCTCACCACAGGCTCCCCCGAACACTGAAGCTTTCTTT
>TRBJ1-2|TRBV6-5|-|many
CASSYTAKYGYTF
TGTGCCAGCAGTTACACGGCAAAATATGGCTACACCTTC
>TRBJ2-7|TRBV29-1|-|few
CGIRDGVYEQYF
TGCGGGATTCGGGACGGCGTCTACGAGCAGTACTTC
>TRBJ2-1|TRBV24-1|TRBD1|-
CATSAGTGGHNEQFF
TGTGCCACCAGTGCCGGAACAGGGGGCCACAATGAGCAGTTCTTC
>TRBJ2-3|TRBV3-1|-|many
CASSQLFNTQYF
TGTGCCAGCAGCCAACTATTTAATACGCAGTATTTT
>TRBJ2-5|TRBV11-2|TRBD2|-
CASSFPGLAGTLEETQYF
TGTGCCAGCAGCTTTCCCGGACTAGCGGGAACGCTAGAAGAGACCCAGTACTTC